The entry below describes one TCR beta chain. Its matching antigen is unknown. The CDR3 end falls 3 residues outside the read, so it is completed with the germline J gene. The data originate from a study of T cells in women clearing cervical HPV infection. Study summary: No precancer developed; the control's incident HPV16 infection cleared within 12 months. Only a few women had HLA typing results available.

General study findings and limits: Timing of associations relative to infection is unclear; T-cell subsets were not isolated.

Trimming took 3 bases from V and 0 from J; bases not matched to a gene: 11. From germline, CDR1 is KGHSH and CDR2 LQKENI. The CDR3 runs 20 residues. Average input was roughly 1,100 ng genomic DNA for immunoSEQ TCR beta CDR3 amplification. The data were produced by immunoSEQ multiplex PCR, yet TCRdb's version contains in-frame clones alone and is incomplete. The sample data list tens of thousands of clones. Sequencing input: blood buffy coat. The chain carries TRBV18 and TRBJ2-3; TRBD2 matches at 14 bases. The receptor was derived from a woman between 18 and 69 years old with a cervical HPV16 infection that either progressed to CIN3+ or cleared (not recorded which). The sequenced CDR3 bases are TGTGCCAGCTCACCGCGTCCGGGACTAGCGGGAGAGGGGAGCACAGATACG. Translation: CASSPRPGLAGEGSTDT. The entire CDR3 protein reads CASSPRPGLAGEGSTDTQYF.